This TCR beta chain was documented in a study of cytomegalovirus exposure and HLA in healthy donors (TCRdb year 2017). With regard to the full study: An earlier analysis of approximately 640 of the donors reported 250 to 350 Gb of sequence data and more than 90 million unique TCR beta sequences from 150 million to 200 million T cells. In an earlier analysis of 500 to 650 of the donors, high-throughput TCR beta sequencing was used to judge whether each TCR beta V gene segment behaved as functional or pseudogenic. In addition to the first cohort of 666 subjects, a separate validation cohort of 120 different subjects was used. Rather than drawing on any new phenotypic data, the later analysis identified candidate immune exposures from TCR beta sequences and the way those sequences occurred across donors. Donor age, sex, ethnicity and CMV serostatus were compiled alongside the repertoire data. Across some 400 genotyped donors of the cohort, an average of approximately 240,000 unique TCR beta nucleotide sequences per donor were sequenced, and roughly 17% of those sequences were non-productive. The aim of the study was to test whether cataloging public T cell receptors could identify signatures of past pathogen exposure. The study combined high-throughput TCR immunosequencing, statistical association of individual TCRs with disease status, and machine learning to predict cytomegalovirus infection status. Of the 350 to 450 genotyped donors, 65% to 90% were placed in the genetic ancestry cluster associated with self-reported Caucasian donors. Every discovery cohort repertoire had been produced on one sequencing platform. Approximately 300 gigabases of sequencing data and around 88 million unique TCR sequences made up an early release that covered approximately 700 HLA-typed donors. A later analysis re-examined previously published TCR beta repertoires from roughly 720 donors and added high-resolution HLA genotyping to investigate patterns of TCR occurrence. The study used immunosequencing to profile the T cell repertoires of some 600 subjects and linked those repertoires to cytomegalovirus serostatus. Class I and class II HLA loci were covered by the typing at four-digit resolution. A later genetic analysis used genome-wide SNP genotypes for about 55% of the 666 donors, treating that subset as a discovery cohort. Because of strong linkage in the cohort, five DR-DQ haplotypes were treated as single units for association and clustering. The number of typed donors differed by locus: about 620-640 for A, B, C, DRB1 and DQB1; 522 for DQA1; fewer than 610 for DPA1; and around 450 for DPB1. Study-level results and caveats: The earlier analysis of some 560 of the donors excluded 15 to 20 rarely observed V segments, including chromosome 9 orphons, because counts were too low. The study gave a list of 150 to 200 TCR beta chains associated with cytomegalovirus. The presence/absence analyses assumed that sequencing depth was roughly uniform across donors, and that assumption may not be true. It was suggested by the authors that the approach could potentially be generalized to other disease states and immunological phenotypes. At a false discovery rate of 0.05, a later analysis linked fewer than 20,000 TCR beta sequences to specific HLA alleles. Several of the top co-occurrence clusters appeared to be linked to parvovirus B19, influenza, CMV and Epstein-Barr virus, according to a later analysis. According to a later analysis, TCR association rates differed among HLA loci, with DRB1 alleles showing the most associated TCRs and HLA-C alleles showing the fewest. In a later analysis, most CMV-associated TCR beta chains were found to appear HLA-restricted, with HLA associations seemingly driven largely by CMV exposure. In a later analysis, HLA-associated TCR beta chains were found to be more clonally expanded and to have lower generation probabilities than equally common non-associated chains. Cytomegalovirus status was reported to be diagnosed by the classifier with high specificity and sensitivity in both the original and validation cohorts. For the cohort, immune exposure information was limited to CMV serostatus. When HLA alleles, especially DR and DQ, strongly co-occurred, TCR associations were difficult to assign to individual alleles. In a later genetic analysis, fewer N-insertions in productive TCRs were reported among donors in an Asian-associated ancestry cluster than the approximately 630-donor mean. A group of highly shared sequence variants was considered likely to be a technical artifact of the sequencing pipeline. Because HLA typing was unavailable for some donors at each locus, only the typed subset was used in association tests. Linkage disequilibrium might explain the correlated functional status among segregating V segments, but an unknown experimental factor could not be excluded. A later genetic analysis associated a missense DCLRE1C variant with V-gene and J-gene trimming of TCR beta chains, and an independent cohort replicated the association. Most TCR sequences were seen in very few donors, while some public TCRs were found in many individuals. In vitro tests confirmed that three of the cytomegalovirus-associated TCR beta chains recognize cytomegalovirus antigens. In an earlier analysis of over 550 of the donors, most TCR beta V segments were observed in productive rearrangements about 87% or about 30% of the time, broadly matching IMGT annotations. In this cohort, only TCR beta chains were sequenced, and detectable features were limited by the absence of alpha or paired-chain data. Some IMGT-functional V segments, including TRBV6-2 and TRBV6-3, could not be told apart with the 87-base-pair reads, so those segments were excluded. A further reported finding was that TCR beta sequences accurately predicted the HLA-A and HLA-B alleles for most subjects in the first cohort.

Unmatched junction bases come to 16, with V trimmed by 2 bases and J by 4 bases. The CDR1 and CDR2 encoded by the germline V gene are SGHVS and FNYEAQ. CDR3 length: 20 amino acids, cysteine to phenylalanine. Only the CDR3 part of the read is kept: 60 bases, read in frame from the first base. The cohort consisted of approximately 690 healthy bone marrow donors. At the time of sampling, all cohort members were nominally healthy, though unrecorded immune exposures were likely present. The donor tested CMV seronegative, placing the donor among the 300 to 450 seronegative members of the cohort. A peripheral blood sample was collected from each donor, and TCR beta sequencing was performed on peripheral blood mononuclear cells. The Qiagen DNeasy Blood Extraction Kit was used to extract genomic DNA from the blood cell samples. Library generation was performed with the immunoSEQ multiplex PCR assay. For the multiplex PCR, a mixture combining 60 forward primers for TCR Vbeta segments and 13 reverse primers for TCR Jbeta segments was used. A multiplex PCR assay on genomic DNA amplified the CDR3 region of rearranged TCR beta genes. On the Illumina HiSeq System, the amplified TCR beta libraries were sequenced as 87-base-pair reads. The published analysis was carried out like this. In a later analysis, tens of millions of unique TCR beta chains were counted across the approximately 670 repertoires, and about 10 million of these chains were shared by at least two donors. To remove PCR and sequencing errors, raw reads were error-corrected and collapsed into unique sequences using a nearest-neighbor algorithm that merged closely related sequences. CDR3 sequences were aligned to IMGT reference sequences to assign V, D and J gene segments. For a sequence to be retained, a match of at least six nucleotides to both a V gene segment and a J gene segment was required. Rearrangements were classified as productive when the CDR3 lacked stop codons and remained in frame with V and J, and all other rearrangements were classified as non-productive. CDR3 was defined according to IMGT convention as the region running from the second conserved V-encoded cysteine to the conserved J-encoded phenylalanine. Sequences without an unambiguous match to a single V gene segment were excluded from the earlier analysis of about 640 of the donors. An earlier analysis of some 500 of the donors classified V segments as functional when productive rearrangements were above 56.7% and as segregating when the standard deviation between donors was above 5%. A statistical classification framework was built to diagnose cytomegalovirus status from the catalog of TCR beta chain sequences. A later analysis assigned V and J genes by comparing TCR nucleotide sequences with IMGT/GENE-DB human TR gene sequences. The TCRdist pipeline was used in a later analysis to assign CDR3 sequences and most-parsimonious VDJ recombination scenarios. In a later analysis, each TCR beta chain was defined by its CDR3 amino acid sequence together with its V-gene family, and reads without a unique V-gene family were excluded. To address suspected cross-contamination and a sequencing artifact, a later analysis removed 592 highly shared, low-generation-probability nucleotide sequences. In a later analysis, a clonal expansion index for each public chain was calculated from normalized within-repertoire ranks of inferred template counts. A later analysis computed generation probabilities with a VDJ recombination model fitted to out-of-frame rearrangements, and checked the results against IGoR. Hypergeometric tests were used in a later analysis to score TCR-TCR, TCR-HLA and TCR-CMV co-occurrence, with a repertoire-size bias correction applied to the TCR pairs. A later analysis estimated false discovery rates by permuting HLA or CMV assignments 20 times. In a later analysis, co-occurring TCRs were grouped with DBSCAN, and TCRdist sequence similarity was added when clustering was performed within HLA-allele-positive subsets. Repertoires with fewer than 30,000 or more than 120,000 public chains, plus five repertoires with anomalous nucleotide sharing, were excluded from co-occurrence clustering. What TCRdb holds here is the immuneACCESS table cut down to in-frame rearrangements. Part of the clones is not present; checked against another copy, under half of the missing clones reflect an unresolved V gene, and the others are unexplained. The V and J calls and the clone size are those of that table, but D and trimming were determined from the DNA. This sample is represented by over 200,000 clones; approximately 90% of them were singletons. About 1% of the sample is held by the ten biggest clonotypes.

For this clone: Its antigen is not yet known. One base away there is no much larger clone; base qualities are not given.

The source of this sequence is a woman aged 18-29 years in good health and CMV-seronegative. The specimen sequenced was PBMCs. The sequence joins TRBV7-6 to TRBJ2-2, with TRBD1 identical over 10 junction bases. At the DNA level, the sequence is TGTGCCAGCAGCTTACCGCGACAGGGGGCTAGGATAGAACCCACCGGGGAGCTGTTTTTT. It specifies CASSLPRQGARIEPTGELFF. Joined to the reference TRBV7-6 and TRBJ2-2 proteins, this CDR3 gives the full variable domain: GAGVSQSPRYKVTKRGQDVALRCDPISGHVSLYWYRQALGQGPEFLTYFNYEAQQDKSGLPNDRFSAERPEGSISTLTIQRTEQRDSAMYRCASSLPRQGARIEPTGELFFGEGSRLTVL.